This entry features one T cell receptor (beta chain) sequence. Antigen unknown. These data come from a study of T-cell memory formation after mild COVID-19. Study details: TCR clusters were mostly donor specific.

V gave up 5 bases and J gave up 8 bases; unmatched junction bases: 7. Germline V lookup: CDR1 MNHNY, CDR2 SVGAGI (reference sequence). The CDR3 has 15 residues. Study-wide points: Chiefly within CM and EM were the contracting CD4+ clones; CD8+ ones were within EMRA. Specificity for SARS-CoV-2 was not confirmed among the second-wave clones peaking on day 37. CD4/CD8 balance held among clones contracting day 15 to 85, and later expanders leaned CD4+.

MiXCR, run by TCRdb on the 5' RACE reads, gives a single entry per CDR3 protein. The table has around 53,000 distinct CDR3 sequences, over 9% seen once. The chain uses TRBV6-6 and TRBJ2-1; 12 positions agree with TRBD2. The source is a young man who had mild COVID-19 (a few samples of this study predate the infection). Cell type and time point are not known. The specimen was PBMCs or a T cell subset sorted from them (not recorded which). In DNA form, the CDR3 reads TGTGCCAGCAGTCGTCCTAGCGGGGGGGCCTATGAGCAGTTCTTC. Residues: CASSRPSGGAYEQFF.